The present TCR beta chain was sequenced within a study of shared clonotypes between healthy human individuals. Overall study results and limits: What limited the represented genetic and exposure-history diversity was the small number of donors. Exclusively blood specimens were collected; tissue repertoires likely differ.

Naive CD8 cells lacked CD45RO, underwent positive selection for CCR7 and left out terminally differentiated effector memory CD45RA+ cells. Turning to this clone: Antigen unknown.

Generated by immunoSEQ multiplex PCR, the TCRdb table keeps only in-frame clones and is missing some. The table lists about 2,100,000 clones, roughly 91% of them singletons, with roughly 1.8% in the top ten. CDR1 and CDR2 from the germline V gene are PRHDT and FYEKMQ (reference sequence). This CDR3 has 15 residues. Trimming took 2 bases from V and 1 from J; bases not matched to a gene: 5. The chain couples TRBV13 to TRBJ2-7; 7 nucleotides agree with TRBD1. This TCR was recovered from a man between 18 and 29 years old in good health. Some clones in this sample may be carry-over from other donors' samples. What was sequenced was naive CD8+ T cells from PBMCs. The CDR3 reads CASSLFRQGSYEQYF. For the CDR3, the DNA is TGTGCCAGCAGCTTATTCAGACAGGGTTCCTACGAGCAGTACTTC.